The TCR beta chain described here comes from a study of cytomegalovirus exposure and HLA in healthy donors. Whole-study findings and limits: Most TCR sequences were rare, but some public TCRs occurred in many donors. Cytomegalovirus-associated TCR beta chains were listed, numbering some 170.

Some clones are missing from TCRdb's copy, which holds only in-frame ones; the method was immunoSEQ multiplex PCR. This table holds 130,000 to 150,000 clones, 85% to 90% found once. Regarding this clone: What it binds is unknown.

Unmatched junction bases numbered 5, after V lost 3 bases and J lost 2 bases. The CDR3 is 15 residues long. Germline V gives CDR1 GTSNPN, CDR2 SVGIG (reference sequence). The donors were in the approximately 120-subject validation cohort, distinct from the roughly 700-subject first cohort. The chain combines TRBV30 with TRBJ2-2; 8 bases line up with TRBD1. Material for sequencing was PBMCs. This TCR derives from a woman between 18 and 30 years old in good health and CMV-seropositive. The DNA of the CDR3 is TGTGCCTGGAGGAGGACAGGGCGAAACACCGGGGAGCTGTTTTTT. Residues: CAWRRTGRNTGELFF.